This T cell receptor beta chain was identified during a study of OX40 agonist ivuxolimab in advanced cancers. Study-wide results and limits: Clones of CD4+ and CD8+ blood T cells grew by week 6 at doses of 0.1 to 3.0 mg/kg.

The ends were cut back, 1 base at V and 3 bases at J, with 4 bases in the middle. Germline CDR1 SGDLS, CDR2 YYNGEE. This CDR3 has 13 residues. On this clone itself: Antigen specificity is unknown.

Here immunoSEQ multiplex PCR was the method, and the copy in TCRdb shows in-frame clones only, minus some. This sample carries about 50,000 clones, 80% to 95% of them seen once, and the ten largest clones take approximately 6.7%. Blood got drawn at baseline, again on cycle 4 day 1, and then on cycle 7 day 1. The specimen comprised CD4+ or CD8+ T cells sorted from blood, sampled in a trial of the OX40 agonist ivuxolimab. The TCR was taken from an adult with an advanced solid tumor such as melanoma, head and neck, liver or kidney cancer. The chain carries TRBV9 and TRBJ2-2; D gene ambiguous. Here the CDR3 DNA reads TGTGCCAGCAGCGTATTCGACACCGGGGAGCTGTTTTTT. Its protein product is CASSVFDTGELFF. Filled out from reference TRBV9 and TRBJ2-2, the complete variable domain reads DSGVTQTPKHLITATGQRVTLRCSPRSGDLSVYWYQQSLDQGLQFLIQYYNGEERAKGNILERFSAQQFPDLHSELNLSSLELGDSALYFCASSVFDTGELFFGEGSRLTVL.